Below, one T cell receptor beta chain is given with its context. Sorted naive CD8 T cells were those defined as CD8+CD4-CCR7+CD45RA+. The germline V gene encodes CDR1 SGHTA and CDR2 FQGTGA. This CDR3 has 15 residues. V was cut by 2 bases and J by 1 base, with 12 bases left in between. This record belongs to a study of molecular identifiers for immune sequencing clone quantification. Overall study: Four of five splits of RNA from around 18,000 or 91,000 naive CD8 cells were sequenced in replicates.

MiXCR was run by TCRdb on the PCR reads, yielding one entry per CDR3 protein. This sample has about half a million distinct CDR3 sequences; under 30% occur once, and the top ten carry around 0.79%. This sequence joins TRBV7-3 and TRBJ2-7; no clear D. Sequenced sample: naive CD8+ T cells from blood, with Jurkat cell RNA spiked in. Subset reported: FACS-sorted CD8+CD4-CCR7+CD45RA+ naive T cells. The TCR comes from a human donor in good health. Some libraries in this study had Jurkat cell RNA spiked in. CDR3: CASSLLSDPSYEQYF. CDR3 bases: TGTGCCAGCAGCTTACTATCGGACCCATCCTACGAGCAGTACTTC.